This T cell receptor (beta chain) was recovered during a study of Ad26.COV2.S vaccination and SARS-CoV-2 variants. Study summary: Donor allocation was to the COV1001 Ad26.COV2.S trial arm. Intramuscular Ad26.COV2.S at 5x10^10 or 1x10^11 viral particles.

Sequencing used immunoSEQ multiplex PCR; TCRdb keeps in-frame clones, though not all of them. The table lists 350,000 to 500,000 clones, 90% of them singletons, with roughly 4% in the top ten. The treatment is: 15 to 20 received Ad26.COV2.S at low or high dose, single or two shots; 5 received placebo; per-sample allocation not given. On day 63 after the first injection, vaccine and placebo recipients gave samples. This vaccine is an Ad26 vector that expresses the Wuhan-strain SARS-CoV-2 spike. The sequences come from peripheral blood, collected in a trial of Ad26.COV2.S vaccine versus placebo. The receptor comes from a person between 18 and 60 years old who received the Ad26.COV2.S COVID-19 vaccine or a placebo.

CDR3 nucleotide sequence: TGTGCCAGCAGCATTCCGGGACAGGGGAGGGAGACCCAGTACTTC. Its protein is CASSIPGQGRETQYF. The rearrangement joins TRBV14 to TRBJ2-5, with 10 nucleotides matching TRBD1. From germline, CDR1 is SGHDN and CDR2 FVKESK. The CDR3 loop spans 15 amino acids. After removal of 5 bases from V and 5 bases from J, the junction contained 8 bases not matched to a gene.